This TCR beta chain was documented in a study of blood T cell repertoires in COVID-19. In the original workflow: Amplification of reference gene primers was used by the study to estimate nucleated cell counts. TCRdb's table, derived via immunoSEQ multiplex PCR, lists solely in-frame clones and lacks some. V and J calls and clone size are copied from that table; D and trimming were computed from the DNA. The sample has roughly 220,000 clones, 84% seen once; the top ten hold about 6.6%. This CDR3 has 13 residues. The V gene's germline CDR1 is SGHTA and CDR2 FQGNSA. Trimming pared 5 bases from V and 3 bases from J, leaving 8 bases between.

The sample taken for sequencing was PBMCs or T cells enriched from blood (not recorded which). The V gene is TRBV7-2, the J gene TRBJ1-5, with unresolved D. This receptor was identified in a woman between 35 and 50 years old who had recovered from COVID-19. The CDR3 bases are TGTGCCAGCAGCCCGAGCTACAATCAGCCCCAGCATTTT. It is translated as CASSPSYNQPQHF.